A selection of T cell receptor beta chains follows, all from one sample in a study of somatic mutations in cytotoxic T cells in rheumatoid arthritis. Sequenced by immunoSEQ multiplex PCR; TCRdb stores in-frame clones only, minus some. The table shows some 11,000 clones, with about 80% occurring only once. Specimen: CD8+ T cells sorted from blood. These receptors originate from a man aged 45-60 years in good health. Both conserved end residues are part of each CDR3. Each record gives: V gene, D gene, clone size, J gene, CDR3 DNA, CDR3 protein. D genes are given only for firm matches. Only part of the rows carry a size: once, few, many, or a class if the clone is expanded.

TRBV4-3	TRBD1	NA	TRBJ2-5	TGCGCCAGCAGCCCAGGGACAGGGGGCCGGGAGACCCAGTACTTC	CASSPGTGGRETQYF
TRBV28	NA	NA	TRBJ1-2	TGTGCCAGCAGTAGGGGGTTAAACGATGGCTACACCTTC	CASSRGLNDGYTF
TRBV7-9	NA	NA	TRBJ2-1	TGTGCCAGCAGCGCCCACAGGGCCTACAATGAGCAGTTCTTC	CASSAHRAYNEQFF
TRBV7-2	NA	NA	TRBJ2-7	TGTGCCAGCAGCCTCCTTTTATCGGGCCCCGCGCCTCGCGAGCAGTACTTC	CASSLLLSGPAPREQYF
TRBV5-4	NA	NA	TRBJ1-1	TGTGCCAGCAGCCAACATTACGGGGCCGGCACTGAAGCTTTCTTT	CASSQHYGAGTEAFF
TRBV2	NA	NA	TRBJ2-3	TGTGCCAGCAGTGAATACGACAGGCGCACAGATACGCAGTATTTT	CASSEYDRRTDTQYF
TRBV6-5	TRBD2	NA	TRBJ2-7	TGTGCCAGCAGTTACTCGAAGACTAGCGGGAAGAACGAGCAGTACTTC	CASSYSKTSGKNEQYF
TRBV7-9	NA	NA	TRBJ2-5	TGTGCCAGCAGCGCAGGGAGGCAAGAGACCCAGTACTTC	CASSAGRQETQYF
TRBV7-9	TRBD2	NA	TRBJ2-7	TGTGCCAGCAGCTCCACTCGCGGGAGGGTCCACGAGCAGTACTTC	CASSSTRGRVHEQYF
TRBV6-5	NA	NA	TRBJ1-2	TGTGCCAGCAGCCAGGGCCTCAACTATGGCTACACCTTC	CASSQGLNYGYTF
TRBV7-9	NA	NA	TRBJ1-1	TGTGCCAGCAGCGATAAGGCCCCTTCGCAAGCTTTCTTT	CASSDKAPSQAFF
TRBV10-2	NA	NA	TRBJ1-4	TGCGCCAGCACCGGGACCGTGAATGAAAAACTGTTTTTT	CASTGTVNEKLFF
TRBV28	NA	NA	TRBJ1-6	TGTGCCAGCAGTTCGGTCAGGGAGAGCTCCTATAATTCACCCCTCCACTTT	CASSSVRESSYNSPLHF
TRBV6-6	NA	NA	TRBJ1-3	TGTGCCAGCAGTGACTCGAGGGCTCTGGCCAACACCATATATTTT	CASSDSRALANTIYF
TRBV6-1	NA	NA	TRBJ2-5	TGTGCCAGCAGTGACCCACCGACAGGAACGGGAGAGACCCAGTACTTC	CASSDPPTGTGETQYF
TRBV4-1	NA	NA	TRBJ2-1	TGCGCCAGCAGCCGAGGTTCTAAGCGACCAGCCTACAATGAGCAGTTCTTC	CASSRGSKRPAYNEQFF
TRBV27	NA	NA	TRBJ2-3	TGTGCCAGCAGTTCTCTTACCCTTACGACAGATACGCAGTATTTT	CASSSLTLTTDTQYF
TRBV9	NA	NA	TRBJ2-1	TGTGCCAGCAGCGTGGGGGCGGGGTTGAATGAGCAGTTCTTC	CASSVGAGLNEQFF
TRBV28	NA	NA	TRBJ1-2	TGTGCCAGCAGTCCACTCGGGACGGATAACTATGGCTACACCTTC	CASSPLGTDNYGYTF
TRBV7-2	NA	NA	TRBJ1-1	TGTGCCAGCAGCTACCCCGGGGGGGACACTGAAGCTTTCTTT	CASSYPGGDTEAFF
TRBV2	NA	NA	TRBJ1-4	TGTGCCAGCAGTGAATTCTGGGGGGCGTTAAACGAAAAACTGTTTTTT	CASSEFWGALNEKLFF
TRBV12-5	TRBD2	NA	TRBJ2-3	TGTGCTAGTGGTTTGGAGGCGGGAGGATGGGATACGCAGTATTTT	CASGLEAGGWDTQYF
TRBV7-6	TRBD1	few	TRBJ1-1	TGTGCCAGCAGCTTAGACAGGGGAGGGACTGAAGCTTTCTTT	CASSLDRGGTEAFF
TRBV10-2	NA	NA	TRBJ1-5	TGCGCCAGCAGTGAAAGTGGGGGCGCGGGTCAGCCCCAGCATTTT	CASSESGGAGQPQHF
TRBV28	TRBD1	NA	TRBJ1-1	TGTGCCAGCAGTACGACGACTGGACAGGGGGCGGGTGAAGCTTTCTTT	CASSTTTGQGAGEAFF
TRBV6-5	NA	few	TRBJ2-3	TGTGCCAGCAGTCTGAGTGGCACAGATACGCAGTATTTT	CASSLSGTDTQYF
TRBV4-1	NA	NA	TRBJ2-1	TGCGCCAGCAGCCCGTTCATCAGCTCCTACAATGAGCAGTTCTTC	CASSPFISSYNEQFF
TRBV6-5	TRBD1	NA	TRBJ1-2	TGTGCCAGCAGTTCCTCCGGGACAGTCTATGGCTACACCTTC	CASSSSGTVYGYTF
TRBV7-9	NA	NA	TRBJ2-3	TGTGCCAGCAGCGGACTTGACTTCCATACGCAGTATTTT	CASSGLDFHTQYF
TRBV5-4	NA	NA	TRBJ2-1	TGTGCCAGCAGCTTGGGACTTAACAATGAGCAGTTCTTC	CASSLGLNNEQFF
TRBV28	NA	NA	TRBJ1-6	TGTGCCAGCAGTTTAGCCCAGGGAGGGTTAAATTCACCCCTCCACTTT	CASSLAQGGLNSPLHF
TRBV6-4	NA	NA	TRBJ1-6	TGTGCCAGCAGTAGTAGCTCCTATAATTCACCCCTCCACTTT	CASSSSSYNSPLHF
TRBV6-5	NA	NA	TRBJ2-3	TGTGCCACCTCTTCGGGGGATACGCAGTATTTT	CATSSGDTQYF
TRBV6-1	NA	NA	TRBJ2-3	TGTGCCAGCAGGGATCCAGGGGCGGCAGATACGCAGTATTTT	CASRDPGAADTQYF
TRBV5-4	TRBD1	NA	TRBJ1-1	TGTGCCAGCAGCTTTCCGTTAACAGGGGGGAGCACTGAAGCTTTCTTT	CASSFPLTGGSTEAFF
TRBV4-1	NA	NA	TRBJ1-5	TGCGCCAGCAGCCAAGTGAATAGCAATCAGCCCCAGCATTTT	CASSQVNSNQPQHF
TRBV7-9	NA	large	TRBJ1-5	TGTGCCAGCAGCTTCGGACCGGGGCGTCAGCCCCAGCATTTT	CASSFGPGRQPQHF
TRBV6-4	TRBD1	NA	TRBJ2-1	TGTGCCAGCAGCGTCACCGGACAGGGTTCCTACAATGAGCAGTTCTTC	CASSVTGQGSYNEQFF
TRBV25-1	TRBD1	few	TRBJ2-7	TGTGCCAGCAGTCACCGGGACAGCTCCTACGAGCAGTACTTC	CASSHRDSSYEQYF
TRBV7-9	NA	NA	TRBJ1-2	TGTGCCAGCAGCCATACAGGGAAGGGGGTTTGGGACTATGGCTACACCTTC	CASSHTGKGVWDYGYTF
TRBV30	NA	few	TRBJ2-7	TGTGCCTGGCGGGCCTCCTACGAGCAGTACTTC	CAWRASYEQYF
TRBV12-2	NA	NA	TRBJ2-1	TGTGCAAGTCGCTTACGGCCGGGACTAGGCCAAGACAATGAGCAGTTCTTC	CASRLRPGLGQDNEQFF
TRBV19	TRBD2	NA	TRBJ2-1	TGTGCCAGTAGCGGGGGGATGAGGGACAATGAGCAGTTCTTC	CASSGGMRDNEQFF
TRBV5-1	TRBD1	once	TRBJ1-1	TGCGCCAGCAGCTTGGACGGGACAGCGAACACTGAAGCTTTCTTT	CASSLDGTANTEAFF
TRBV15	NA	NA	TRBJ2-1	TGTGCCACCAGCAGAGAGTCCCGGGGCCGCAATGAGCAGTTCTTC	CATSRESRGRNEQFF
TRBV11-2	TRBD1	NA	TRBJ2-4	TGTGCCAGCACCTGGACAGGGGATGGAAACATTCAGTACTTC	CASTWTGDGNIQYF
TRBV5-5	NA	once	TRBJ1-5	TGTGCCAGCAGCTTGGGAGGGAGTCGCAATCAGCCCCAGCATTTT	CASSLGGSRNQPQHF
TRBV19	NA	NA	TRBJ1-1	TGTGCCAGTAGTATTGGGACAACAAACACTGAAGCTTTCTTT	CASSIGTTNTEAFF
TRBV6-5	NA	NA	TRBJ2-7	TGTGCCAGCAGTTACTCGACCATCGGCGGGGAGCAGTACTTC	CASSYSTIGGEQYF
TRBV4-1	NA	NA	TRBJ1-1	TGCGCCAGCAGCCAAGGACCGCAGGGGTACACTGAAGCTTTCTTT	CASSQGPQGYTEAFF